These T cell receptor beta chains were read from a single sample in a study of T-cell memory formation after mild COVID-19. MiXCR was run by TCRdb on the 5' RACE reads, yielding one entry per CDR3 protein. The table has 450,000 or so distinct CDR3 sequences, more than 20% seen once. Sequencing used PBMCs or a T cell subset sorted from them (not recorded which). These receptors all come from an adult woman who had mild COVID-19 (a few samples of this study predate the infection). Cell type and time point are not known. CDR3s include the opening cysteine and the closing phenylalanine or tryptophan. D genes are given only for firm matches. Not all rows give a size; the values are once, few, many and, for expanded clones, a class.

d_gene,abundance,j_gene,v_gene,CDR3aa,CDR3nt
-,-,TRBJ1-1,TRBV5-1,CASSLEPQGLLSTEAFF,TGCGCCAGCAGCTTGGAGCCCCAGGGCCTACTTTCCACTGAAGCTTTCTTT
-,few,TRBJ1-1,TRBV19,CASTGAGPLGTEAFF,TGTGCCAGTACAGGGGCCGGACCGCTGGGCACTGAAGCTTTCTTT
TRBD2,few,TRBJ2-2,TRBV3-1,CASSRLAGATGELFF,TGTGCCAGCAGCCGTCTAGCGGGGGCGACTGGGGAGCTGTTTTTT
TRBD2,-,TRBJ2-1,TRBV5-1,CASKTASGYDEQFF,TGCGCCAGCAAAACGGCTAGCGGGTACGATGAGCAGTTCTTC
-,-,TRBJ1-1,TRBV7-6,CASSLSGQSTEAFF,TGTGCCAGCAGCTTATCAGGACAGTCCACTGAAGCTTTCTTT
TRBD1,few,TRBJ1-2,TRBV10-3,CAIRTGGGYGYTF,TGTGCCATCCGGACAGGGGGCGGGTATGGCTACACCTTC
-,few,TRBJ2-3,TRBV7-2,CASSRDLVTDTQYF,TGTGCCAGCAGCAGGGACTTAGTAACAGATACGCAGTATTTT
TRBD1,-,TRBJ1-2,TRBV6-2/TRBV6-3,CASSGPGQGSYGYTF,TGTGCCAGCAGTGGACCGGGACAGGGTTCCTATGGCTACACCTTC
TRBD2,many,TRBJ2-2,TRBV5-5,CASSVGLAGGNTGELFF,TGTGCCAGCAGCGTGGGACTAGCGGGGGGGAACACCGGGGAGCTGTTTTTT
-,-,TRBJ2-1,TRBV25-1,CASSGMNRNEQFF,TGTGCCAGCAGTGGCATGAACCGCAATGAGCAGTTCTTC
-,-,TRBJ2-1,TRBV29-1,CSVEKAGTYNEQFF,TGCAGCGTTGAAAAAGCAGGGACCTACAATGAGCAGTTCTTC
TRBD2,few,TRBJ2-1,TRBV5-1,CASSLAGGSINEQFF,TGCGCCAGCAGCTTGGCGGGGGGGTCCATAAATGAGCAGTTCTTC
-,few,TRBJ2-1,TRBV30,CAWSVHRVNEQFF,TGTGCCTGGAGTGTACACAGGGTCAATGAGCAGTTCTTC
TRBD1,few,TRBJ2-1,TRBV15,CATSTDRGSYNEQFF,TGTGCCACCAGCACGGACAGGGGTTCCTACAATGAGCAGTTCTTC
-,few,TRBJ1-1,TRBV9,CASSVGRNTEAFF,TGTGCCAGCAGCGTAGGTCGGAACACTGAAGCTTTCTTT
-,few,TRBJ2-2,TRBV7-8,CASSAGRVSGELFF,TGTGCCAGCAGCGCTGGTCGGGTATCAGGGGAGCTGTTTTTT
-,-,TRBJ2-7,TRBV18,CASSLTVGTLEQPEQYF,TGTGCCAGCTCACTGACCGTGGGGACACTGGAGCAACCCGAGCAGTACTTC
-,-,TRBJ1-5,TRBV19,CASSIWRGNQPQHF,TGTGCCAGTAGTATCTGGAGAGGCAATCAGCCCCAGCATTTT